A selection of T cell receptor beta chains follows, all from one sample in a study of T cell changes during pregnancy in multiple sclerosis. Here immunoSEQ multiplex PCR was the method, and the copy in TCRdb shows in-frame clones only, minus some. The data show 30,000 or so clones, 91% seen once. The sequencing here drew on CD8+ T cells from peripheral blood mononuclear cells, taken in the second trimester of pregnancy. These receptors all stem from a female donor in good health, enrolled as a control in a pregnancy study. CDR3s include the opening cysteine and the closing phenylalanine or tryptophan. The D gene is left open where the match is weak. Only some rows state a clone size, as once, few, many or a class for expanded clones.

TRBV5-8	NA	TRBJ2-7	NA	TGTGCCAGCAGCTCCACTCTCTCCTACGAGCAGTACTTC	CASSSTLSYEQYF
TRBV5-4	NA	TRBJ2-7	NA	TGTGCCAGCAGCCTGGACACACCCTACGAGCAGTACTTC	CASSLDTPYEQYF
TRBV2	NA	TRBJ1-5	NA	TGTGCCAGCAGTGTCGTCAGGGGTTCGATCAGCAATCAGCCCCAGCATTTT	CASSVVRGSISNQPQHF
TRBV19	TRBD1	TRBJ1-1	NA	TGTGCCAGTAGTATAGATGGGCAGGGGGCCTATTGGACTGAAGCTTTCTTT	CASSIDGQGAYWTEAFF
TRBV28	TRBD1	TRBJ1-6	NA	TGTGCCAGCAGTTTGGGGACAGGGGGCTCCTATAATTCACCCCTCCACTTT	CASSLGTGGSYNSPLHF
TRBV9	NA	TRBJ2-1	NA	TGTGCCAGCAGCTCGGGAGAGGGTATGTTAAAGGGGAATGAGCAGTTCTTC	CASSSGEGMLKGNEQFF
TRBV4-3	NA	TRBJ1-1	NA	TGCGCCAGCAGCCAAGCTTTTTTCTTGACGGGGAACACTGAAGCTTTCTTT	CASSQAFFLTGNTEAFF
TRBV4-3	NA	TRBJ1-4	NA	TGCGCCAGCAGCCAGGACCTGCGGACAGCTATTAATGAAAAACTGTTTTTT	CASSQDLRTAINEKLFF
TRBV9	TRBD1	TRBJ1-2	NA	TGTGCCAGCAGCGTAGCCCCGGGACAGGGGGATCCCTATGGCTACACCTTC	CASSVAPGQGDPYGYTF
TRBV30	NA	TRBJ2-7	NA	TGTGCCTGGAGCTTCGGCAGGGGACGTTACGAGCAGTACTTC	CAWSFGRGRYEQYF
TRBV6-4	NA	TRBJ1-1	NA	TGTGCCAGCGGGGGGATCGTAAACACTGAAGCTTTCTTT	CASGGIVNTEAFF
TRBV9	NA	TRBJ2-1	NA	TGTGCCAGCAGCGTGGTAGAAGGGGGGGGCTGGAATGAGCAGTTCTTC	CASSVVEGGGWNEQFF
TRBV7-2	NA	TRBJ2-7	once	TGTGCCAGCAGCTGGAACCAGGGTTACGAGCAGTACTTC	CASSWNQGYEQYF
TRBV4-3	NA	TRBJ1-1	NA	TGCGCCAGCAGCCAAGTAAGGGACAAAGGGTCTGAAGCTTTCTTT	CASSQVRDKGSEAFF
TRBV5-5	TRBD1	TRBJ2-2	few	TGTGCCAGCAGTCCAGAAACCGACAGGGCCACCGGGGAGCTGTTTTTT	CASSPETDRATGELFF